This entry lists 5 T cell receptor beta chains sequenced from one sample in a study of blood T cell repertoires in COVID-19. The method was immunoSEQ multiplex PCR; TCRdb's version includes in-frame clones alone and lacks a portion of them. Among approximately 210,000 clones listed, around 90% were seen once. The sample comprised PBMCs or T cells enriched from blood (not recorded which). All receptors come from a woman under 30 who had recovered from COVID-19.

This chain links TRBV6-2 or TRBV6-3 with TRBJ2-3; D gene uncertain. V was cut by 0 bases and J by 2 bases, with 12 bases left in between. There are 16 residues in the CDR3. The germline CDR1 and CDR2 sequences are MNHEY and SVGEGT. The CDR3 DNA reads TGTGCCAGCAGTTACTCGACACTGCCAACCACAGATACGCAGTATTTT. It is translated as CASSYSTLPTTDTQYF.

The chain combines TRBV5-4 with TRBJ1-2, with TRBD1 matching over 9 bases. Germline CDR1 SGHNT, CDR2 YYREEE (reference sequence). J gave up 14 bases and V 3 bases, and 14 bases lay outside the gene matches. The CDR3 loop spans 14 amino acids. CDR3 protein: CASSSRDRAPVGTF. For the CDR3, the DNA is TGTGCCAGCAGCTCCCGGGACAGGGCCCCCGTGGGGACCTTC.

This chain uses TRBV7-2 with TRBJ2-1; 9 bases match TRBD2. The V gene end was trimmed by 6 bases and the J gene end by 7 bases; junction bases not matched to a gene: 10. Germline V lookup: CDR1 SGHTA, CDR2 FQGNSA. The CDR3 runs 15 residues. The CDR3 bases are TGTGCCAGCAGGCAGGCGGGGGGGCCGGGTAATGAGCAGTTCTTC. Translation: CASRQAGGPGNEQFF.

This clone appeared a single time. The chain couples TRBV4-2 to TRBJ2-1; D remains unclear. The germline V and J ends were trimmed by 3 bases and 1 base, with 13 bases remaining between them. This CDR3 has 16 residues. Germline V gene sequence: CDR1 LGHNA, CDR2 YNFKEQ. CDR3 DNA: TGTGCCAGCAGCCAGGTTTCGGGTCTTTCCTACAATGAGCAGTTCTTC. Amino acid sequence: CASSQVSGLSYNEQFF.

The rearrangement uses TRBV10-2 and TRBJ1-1, with 9 nucleotides matching TRBD1. V lost 5 bases to trimming and J lost 3 bases; unmatched junction nucleotides: 1. CDR3 length: 13 amino acids. Germline lookup yields CDR1 WSHSY and CDR2 SAAADI. CDR3 sequence reads: CASSWTGDTEAFF. For the CDR3, the DNA is TGCGCCAGCAGTTGGACAGGGGACACTGAAGCTTTCTTT.